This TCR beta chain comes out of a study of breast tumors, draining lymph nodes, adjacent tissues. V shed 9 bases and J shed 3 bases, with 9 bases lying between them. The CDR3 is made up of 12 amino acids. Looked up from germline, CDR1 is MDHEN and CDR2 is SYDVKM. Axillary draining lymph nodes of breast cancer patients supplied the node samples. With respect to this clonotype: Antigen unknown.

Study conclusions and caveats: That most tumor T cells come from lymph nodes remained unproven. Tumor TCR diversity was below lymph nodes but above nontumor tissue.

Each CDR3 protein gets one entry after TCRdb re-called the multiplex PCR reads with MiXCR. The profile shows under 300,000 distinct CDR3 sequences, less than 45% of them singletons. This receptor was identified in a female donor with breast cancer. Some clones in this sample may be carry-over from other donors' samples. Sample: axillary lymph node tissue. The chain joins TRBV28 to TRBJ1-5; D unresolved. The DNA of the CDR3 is TGTGCCAGTAGAAAACCCAATCAGCCCCAGCATTTT. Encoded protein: CASRKPNQPQHF.